A single sample is the source of the 27 T cell receptor beta chains below, sequenced in a study of blood T cell repertoires in COVID-19. Profiling relied on immunoSEQ multiplex PCR, and the TCRdb table lists in-frame clones only, not all of them. The repertoire includes approximately 140,000 clones, around 87% of them detected once, and roughly 4% sits in the top ten. The specimen was PBMCs or T cells enriched from blood (not recorded which). These receptors came from a woman aged 40 to 50 who had been exposed to COVID-19.

This chain links TRBV5-1 with TRBJ2-7, with TRBD1 matching over 10 bases. CDR1 and CDR2 from the germline V gene are SGHRS and YFSETQ. The V segment lost 2 bases and the J segment 2 bases; nucleotides outside the gene matches: 4. This CDR3 has 15 residues. The CDR3 sequence: CASSFGGTGAYEQYF. CDR3 coding DNA: TGCGCCAGCAGCTTCGGGGGGACAGGGGCCTACGAGCAGTACTTC.

This clone was picked up one time. The V gene is TRBV12-5, the J gene TRBJ2-1, with 7 bases matching TRBD2. The CDR3 covers 14 residues. Germline-derived CDR1 and CDR2 are LGHNT and FRNRAP. V lost 0 bases and J lost 9; bases outside the gene matches: 5. The CDR3 region is CASGLVLREGEQFF. The DNA for the CDR3 is TGTGCTAGTGGTTTGGTACTTAGGGAGGGTGAGCAGTTCTTC.

The chain combines TRBV25-1 with TRBJ1-6; the D is unclear. Trimming removed 0 bases at V and 8 bases at J, with 8 bases between. In germline, CDR1 is MGHDK, CDR2 SYGVNS. The CDR3 covers 14 residues. In DNA, the CDR3 is TGTGCCAGCAGTGAATATATTCGCGATTCACCCCTCCACTTT. Amino acids: CASSEYIRDSPLHF.

V and J are TRBV6-5 and TRBJ1-2; 8 bases map to TRBD1. V lost 6 bases and J lost 8; bases outside the gene matches: 11. The CDR3 extends over 14 amino acids. Per germline, CDR1 MNHEY and CDR2 SVGAGI. DNA for the CDR3: TGTGCCAGCAGGACCGGGACAGGAAGAGGAGGCTACACCTTC. Translated: CASRTGTGRGGYTF.

The rearrangement joins TRBV27 to TRBJ2-3; possible D gene TRBD1, 5 bases. The CDR3 length is 18 residues. With 0 bases removed from V and 4 bases from J, the gap between germline ends came to 20 bases. Germline V gene sequence: CDR1 MNHEY, CDR2 SMNVEV (reference sequence). CDR3 sequence: CASSLSLLGIGVPDTQYF. In DNA form, the CDR3 reads TGTGCCAGCAGTTTATCCTTATTGGGGATAGGGGTTCCAGATACGCAGTATTTT.

The rearrangement links TRBV7-9 to TRBJ1-6; D possibly corresponds to TRBD1 (5 bases). The CDR3 length is 14 residues. Germline V gives CDR1 SEHNR, CDR2 FQNEAQ (reference sequence). The V end lost 5 bases, the J end lost 7 bases, and 12 bases lay between the germline ends. The CDR3 region is CASSHRDLNSPLHF. The CDR3 region has the DNA TGTGCCAGCAGCCACCGGGACTTAAATTCACCCCTCCACTTT.

This clone was counted only a few times. This chain connects TRBV3-1 (or the pseudogene TRBV3-2) to TRBJ1-4; TRBD1 might be the D (5 bases). The V gene's germline CDR1 is LGHDT and CDR2 YNNKEL (reference sequence). The CDR3 length is 12 residues. V gave up 1 base and J gave up 13 bases, with 10 bases separating them. The CDR3 nucleotides read TGTGCCAGCAGCCAAGTTGACGGGGGACTGTTTTTT. Its protein is CASSQVDGGLFF.

The rearrangement uses TRBV2 and TRBJ2-7; 14 bases align to TRBD2. The CDR3 extends over 14 amino acids. The V segment lost 6 bases and the J segment 4 bases; nucleotides outside the gene matches: 2. CDR1 is SNHLY, CDR2 FYNNEI, per germline. CDR3 sequence (DNA): TGTGCCAGCAGCGGGACTAGCGGGAGTTACGAGCAGTACTTC. It codes for CASSGTSGSYEQYF.

This clone was picked up one time. The rearrangement uses TRBV18 and TRBJ1-1, with unresolved D. The CDR3 extends over 15 amino acids. V was clipped by 1 base and J by 5 bases, with 14 bases between them. CDR1 is KGHSH and CDR2 is LQKENI in the germline V gene. The CDR3 DNA sequence: TGTGCCAGCTCACCACTTCAGGCGTGGAGGACTGAAGCTTTCTTT. Protein: CASSPLQAWRTEAFF.

In its sample, this clone was seen once. J is TRBJ2-7 and V is TRBV5-4; TRBD1 aligns across 7 bases. Germline CDR1 reads SGHNT; CDR2 reads YYREEE (reference sequence). The V segment lost 2 bases and the J segment 3 bases; nucleotides outside the gene matches: 5. The CDR3 extends over 14 amino acids. The CDR3 sequence is CASSLMAGGYEQYF. In nucleotides, the CDR3 is TGTGCCAGCAGCTTAATGGCAGGGGGCTACGAGCAGTACTTC.

The V gene is TRBV7-9, the J gene TRBJ1-6; TRBD1 aligns across 7 bases. Germline CDR1 is SEHNR and CDR2 is FQNEAQ (reference sequence). Trimming cost V 10 bases and J 3 bases; bases outside gene matches: 12. The CDR3 extends over 16 amino acids. In nucleotides, the CDR3 is TGTGCCACCGTCGCCTCGGGACAGAGCTATAATTCACCCCTCCACTTT. It yields the protein CATVASGQSYNSPLHF.

The chain has TRBV3-1 (or the pseudogene TRBV3-2) and TRBJ2-3; D remains ambiguous. The CDR3 covers 16 residues. Trimming cost V 4 bases and J 2 bases, with 16 bases left between them. Germline V lookup: CDR1 LGHDT, CDR2 YNNKEL (reference sequence). CDR3 DNA: TGTGCCAGCAGCCGCGGAGTCGTGCAAAACACAGATACGCAGTATTTT. The encoded protein is CASSRGVVQNTDTQYF.

J is TRBJ1-1 and V is TRBV5-8; tentative D call: TRBD1 (5 bases). V lost 6 bases to trimming and J lost 1 base, with 16 bases between them. The CDR3 runs 15 residues. CDR1 is SGHTS, CDR2 YDEGEE, per germline. The CDR3 coding sequence is TGTGCCAGCAACGGGGGTCCGGCGGGGAACACTGAAGCTTTCTTT. It yields the protein CASNGGPAGNTEAFF.

The rearrangement uses TRBV11-3 and TRBJ1-1, with D tentatively TRBD1 (5 bases). V dropped 5 bases and J dropped 7 bases, with 11 bases sitting between them. This CDR3 is 12 amino acids long. Germline V gene data show CDR1 as SGHNT and CDR2 as YENEEA. CDR3 region: CASSRGGDEAFF. CDR3 DNA sequence: TGTGCCAGCAGCCGCGGGGGGGATGAAGCTTTCTTT.

CDR3 nucleotides: TGTGCCAGCAGTTACTCGGGACAGGGGCTCGGGGACACTGAAGCTTTCTTT. This sequence encodes CASSYSGQGLGDTEAFF. This chain connects TRBV6-2 or TRBV6-3 to TRBJ1-1, with 10 bases aligning to TRBD1. Losses at the gene ends were 0 bases for V and 3 bases for J; bases not matched to a gene: 7. The CDR3 contains 17 residues. From germline, CDR1 is MNHEY and CDR2 SVGEGT.

This chain connects TRBV6-1 to TRBJ1-6; a possible D gene is TRBD1 (6 bases). Germline V gives CDR1 MNHNS, CDR2 SASEGT. Trimming stripped 3 bases from V and 7 bases from J, with 13 bases between. The CDR3 spans 15 residues. CDR3 bases: TGTGCCAGCAGTGAGTTTACAGGGCAAAATTCACCCCTCCACTTT. It is translated as CASSEFTGQNSPLHF.

The chain joins TRBV3-1 (or the pseudogene TRBV3-2) to TRBJ1-2; D might be TRBD1 (6 bases). Trimming pared 1 base from V and 4 bases from J, leaving 10 bases between. This CDR3 comprises 14 residues. In germline, CDR1 is LGHDT, CDR2 YNNKEL (reference sequence). The DNA of the CDR3 is TGTGCCAGCAGCCAAGGGCAGGGGACCTATGGCTACACCTTC. Its protein is CASSQGQGTYGYTF.

The chain couples TRBV6-5 to TRBJ1-4, with a possible D match to TRBD1 (5 bases). This CDR3 has 14 amino acids. The germline V gene has CDR1 MNHEY and CDR2 SVGAGI. Trimming shortened V by 6 bases and J by 4 bases, and 12 bases separated the two germline ends. CDR3 nucleotide sequence: TGTGCCAGCAGCCCGACAGTCGATAATGAAAAACTGTTTTTT. This translates into CASSPTVDNEKLFF.

The V and J genes are TRBV19 and TRBJ1-4; D not certain. Between the trimmed V and J ends, which lost 3 bases and 14 bases, there was a span of 10 bases. Germline CDR1 LNHDA, CDR2 SQIVND (reference sequence). The CDR3 contains 11 residues. The CDR3 sequence is CASSMARRLFF. CDR3 sequence (DNA): TGTGCCAGTAGTATGGCGAGGAGGCTGTTTTTT.

The J gene is TRBJ1-4, the V gene TRBV2; 11 bases line up with TRBD1. Unmatched junction bases numbered 3, after V lost 3 bases and J lost 3 bases. From germline, CDR1 is SNHLY and CDR2 FYNNEI. The CDR3 is 16 residues long. In DNA form, the CDR3 reads TGTGCCAGCAGTGATAGGGGACAGGGGGCTAATGAAAAACTGTTTTTT. This sequence encodes CASSDRGQGANEKLFF. The full variable domain, completed using reference TRBV2 and TRBJ1-4, is EPEVTQTPSHQVTQMGQEVILRCVPISNHLYFYWYRQILGQKVEFLVSFYNNEISEKSEIFDDQFSVERPDGSNFTLKIRSTKLEDSAMYFCASSDRGQGANEKLFFGSGTQLSVL.

The CDR3 reads CASSLAYPTPGQGFGYF. The CDR3 bases are TGTGCCAGCAGTTTAGCCTACCCTACACCGGGACAGGGTTTTGGGTACTTC. The V and J genes are TRBV28 and TRBJ2-7; 9 positions match TRBD1. V gave up 2 bases and J gave up 12 bases; unmatched junction bases: 20. The CDR3 is 17 residues long. Germline CDR1 and CDR2: MDHEN and SYDVKM.

The J gene is TRBJ2-7, the V gene TRBV18, with unresolved D. The CDR3 length is 13 residues. Trimming took 6 bases from V and 4 from J, leaving 13 bases between them. Germline V gene sequence: CDR1 KGHSH, CDR2 LQKENI. The CDR3 nucleotides are TGTGCCAGCTCGCTGGCGGCAGAGTACGAGCAGTACTTC. Its protein product is CASSLAAEYEQYF.

The chain recombines TRBV6-5 with TRBJ1-5; D perhaps matches TRBD1 (5 bases). CDR3 length equals 13 residues. From germline, CDR1 is MNHEY and CDR2 SVGAGI. The ends were cut back, 7 bases at V and 6 bases at J, with 13 bases in the middle. The CDR3 coding sequence is TGTGCCAGCACCGAGTCAGGGTTTCAGCCCCAGCATTTT. This sequence encodes CASTESGFQPQHF.

This clone has just a few counts. The DNA of the CDR3 is TGTGCCAGCACCCCCCTTACAGGGGGAGGAGGCTACACCTTC. Its translation: CASTPLTGGGGYTF. The chain carries TRBV2 and TRBJ1-2, with TRBD1 matching over 8 bases. Germline lookup yields CDR1 SNHLY and CDR2 FYNNEI. The V and J ends lost 7 bases and 8 bases, in that order; junction bases with no gene match: 12. This CDR3 has 14 residues. Supplemented by reference TRBV2 and TRBJ1-2, the full variable domain reads EPEVTQTPSHQVTQMGQEVILRCVPISNHLYFYWYRQILGQKVEFLVSFYNNEISEKSEIFDDQFSVERPDGSNFTLKIRSTKLEDSAMYFCASTPLTGGGGYTFGSGTRLTVV.

The rearrangement uses TRBV29-1 and TRBJ2-3, with 7 bases identical to TRBD2. The CDR3 sequence is 13 residues long. Germline V gene data show CDR1 as SQVTM and CDR2 as ANQGSEA. With 4 bases clipped from V and 4 bases from J, the junction kept 5 bases outside the gene matches. The CDR3 loop reads CSVVGGVSDTQYF. CDR3 in DNA: TGCAGCGTTGTTGGGGGGGTGTCAGATACGCAGTATTTT.

The chain combines TRBV19 with TRBJ2-7; 7 bases are a match to TRBD1. V lost 5 bases to trimming and J lost 2 bases; unmatched junction nucleotides: 6. The CDR3 is made up of 14 amino acids. CDR1 is LNHDA, CDR2 SQIVND, per germline (reference sequence). CDR3 in DNA: TGTGCCAGTAGTTTCGCGCAGGGGGCCTACGAGCAGTACTTC. Its translation is CASSFAQGAYEQYF.

The V gene is TRBV7-2, the J gene TRBJ2-7, with 8 bases aligning to TRBD2. The CDR3 runs to 12 residues. Germline V gives CDR1 SGHTA, CDR2 FQGNSA. V shed 7 bases, J shed 5 bases, and the junction held 4 bases outside the gene matches. The CDR3 DNA follows: TGTGCCAGCAAGCGGGAGTCAAACGAGCAGTACTTC. This sequence encodes CASKRESNEQYF.